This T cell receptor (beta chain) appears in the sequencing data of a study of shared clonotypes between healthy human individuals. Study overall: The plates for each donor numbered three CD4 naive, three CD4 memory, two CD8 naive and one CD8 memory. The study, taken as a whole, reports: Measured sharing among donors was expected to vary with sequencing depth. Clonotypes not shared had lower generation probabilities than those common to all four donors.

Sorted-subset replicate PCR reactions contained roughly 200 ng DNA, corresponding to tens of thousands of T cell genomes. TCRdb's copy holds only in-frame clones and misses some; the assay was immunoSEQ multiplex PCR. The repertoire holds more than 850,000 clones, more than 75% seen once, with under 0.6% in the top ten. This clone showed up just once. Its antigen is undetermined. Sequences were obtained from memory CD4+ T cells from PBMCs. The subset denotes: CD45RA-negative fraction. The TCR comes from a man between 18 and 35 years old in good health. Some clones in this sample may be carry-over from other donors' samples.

The DNA for the CDR3 is TGTGCCAGCAGCTTAGATCACGTCCCGGCGCGGGAGCAGTTCTTC. It is translated as CASSLDHVPAREQFF. This rearrangement joins TRBV11-3 to TRBJ2-1; no firm D call. The CDR3 is 15 residues long. The ends were cut back, 0 bases at V and 10 bases at J, with 16 bases in the middle. CDR1 and CDR2 from the germline V gene are SGHNT and YENEEA.